The 26 T cell receptor beta chains given below trace back to one sample, sequenced in a study of cytomegalovirus exposure and HLA in healthy donors (dated by TCRdb to the late 2010s). Library creation used the immunoSEQ multiplex PCR assay. For the multiplex PCR, a mixture combining 60 forward primers for TCR Vbeta segments and 13 reverse primers for TCR Jbeta segments was used. TCRdb mirrors the immuneACCESS table, restricted to in-frame sequences. Some clones are absent from its copies; in checked studies, under half trace to an unresolved V gene, and the reason for the others is unknown. Across this sample there are around 170,000 clones, with around 78% seen only once. The ten top clones hold around 1.5% of the sample. What was sequenced was PBMCs. Receptors were obtained from a man aged 35-49 years in good health and CMV-seronegative.

The chain links TRBV27 to TRBJ2-5; 14 nucleotides agree with TRBD2. The V segment lost 6 bases and the J segment 5 bases; nucleotides outside the gene matches: 11. Per germline, CDR1 MNHEY and CDR2 SMNVEV (reference sequence). There are 17 residues in the CDR3. This CDR3 reads CASRRLAGGRGTETQYF. For the CDR3, the DNA is TGTGCCAGCAGGCGACTAGCGGGAGGGCGTGGAACGGAGACCCAGTACTTC.

This chain uses TRBV6-5 with TRBJ2-2; unclear D gene. The CDR3 spans 15 residues. Germline V gene lookup returns CDR1 MNHEY and CDR2 SVGAGI. V shed 10 bases and J shed 0 bases, with 15 bases lying between them. CDR3 amino acids: CANQTPTSNTGELFF. In DNA, the CDR3 is TGTGCCAACCAAACCCCCACATCGAACACCGGGGAGCTGTTTTTT.

As concerns this clone: Other DNA sequences of this sample code for an identical CDR3. DNA for the CDR3: TGTGCCAGCAGTTCAGGAGGAAACACCATATATTTT. This codes for CASSSGGNTIYF. The J gene is TRBJ1-3, the V gene TRBV6-5; D is uncertain. V gave up 4 bases and J gave up 4 bases, with 5 bases separating them. CDR3 length: 12 amino acids. In germline, CDR1 is MNHEY, CDR2 SVGAGI.

The chain employs TRBV2 and TRBJ2-7; 9 bases map to TRBD1. V shed 8 bases, J shed 5 bases, and the junction held 10 bases outside the gene matches. This CDR3 is 14 amino acids long. Germline loops: CDR1 SNHLY, CDR2 FYNNEI. The CDR3, as DNA: TGTGCCAGCGCGAAGGGGACAGGGTACAACGAGCAGTACTTC. It encodes CASAKGTGYNEQYF. Full variable domain (missing parts from reference TRBV2 and TRBJ2-7): EPEVTQTPSHQVTQMGQEVILRCVPISNHLYFYWYRQILGQKVEFLVSFYNNEISEKSEIFDDQFSVERPDGSNFTLKIRSTKLEDSAMYFCASAKGTGYNEQYFGPGTRLTVT.

V is TRBV6-5 and J is TRBJ1-4, with unresolved D. Germline-derived CDR1 and CDR2 are MNHEY and SVGAGI. The CDR3 sequence is 15 residues long. The V end was cut by 0 bases, the J end by 0 bases, with 5 bases between. The CDR3 is CASSYSLATNEKLFF. Here the CDR3 DNA reads TGTGCCAGCAGTTACTCGCTAGCAACTAATGAAAAACTGTTTTTT.

This CDR3 reads CASMGQQETQYF. The CDR3, as DNA: TGTGCCAGCATGGGACAGCAAGAGACCCAGTACTTC. The V and J genes are TRBV6-6 and TRBJ2-5; 7 nucleotides line up with TRBD1. This CDR3 spans 12 amino acids. The germline V gene has CDR1 MNHNY and CDR2 SVGAGI (reference sequence). Unmatched junction bases numbered 1, after V lost 7 bases and J lost 2 bases.

The chain has TRBV27 and TRBJ2-3, with 7 bases aligning to TRBD2. Germline V lookup: CDR1 MNHEY, CDR2 SMNVEV (reference sequence). The CDR3 has 13 residues. V was pared by 3 bases and J by 3 bases, with 0 bases of the junction left unmatched. CDR3 region: CASSFGRTDTQYF. DNA for the CDR3: TGTGCCAGCAGTTTCGGGAGGACAGATACGCAGTATTTT.

This chain links TRBV27 with TRBJ1-2, with 7 bases lining up with TRBD1. Germline V gene data show CDR1 as MNHEY and CDR2 as SMNVEV (reference sequence). Trimming at V came to 4 bases and at J to 8 bases, leaving 7 bases not matched to a gene. CDR3 length: 13 amino acids. CDR3 residues: CASSSTGKGGYTF. The CDR3 nucleotides read TGTGCCAGCAGTTCGACAGGGAAGGGGGGCTACACCTTC.

The genes are TRBV5-4 and TRBJ2-5; D is uncertain. CDR1 and CDR2 (germline): SGHNT, YYREEE (reference sequence). CDR3 length: 12 residues. Trimming removed 7 bases from V and 4 bases from J, with 11 bases in between. The CDR3 spells CASHPTGETQYF. The CDR3, as DNA: TGTGCCAGCCACCCCACGGGAGAGACCCAGTACTTC. The full variable domain, its missing parts supplied by reference TRBV5-4 and TRBJ2-5, is ETGVTQSPTHLIKTRGQQVTLRCSSQSGHNTVSWYQQALGQGPQFIFQYYREEENGRGNFPPRFSGLQFPNYSSELNVNALELDDSALYLCASHPTGETQYFGPGTRLLVL.

The rearrangement uses TRBV7-8 and TRBJ2-7, with 10 nucleotides matching TRBD2. The CDR3 extends over 13 amino acids. Germline CDR1 SGHVS, CDR2 FQNEAQ. The V segment lost 8 bases and the J segment 3 bases; nucleotides outside the gene matches: 4. The CDR3 is CASSRLAGYEQYV. The CDR3 DNA reads TGTGCCAGCTCAAGACTAGCGGGCTACGAGCAGTACGTC.

The chain combines TRBV4-1 with TRBJ2-7, with TRBD2 matching 10 bases. Losses at the gene ends were 3 bases for V and 0 bases for J; bases not matched to a gene: 2. Germline V gene lookup returns CDR1 MGHRA and CDR2 YSYEKL. The CDR3 length is 15 residues. The CDR3: CASSHGTSDSYEQYF. CDR3 sequence (DNA): TGCGCCAGCAGCCACGGGACTAGCGACTCCTACGAGCAGTACTTC.

The chain uses TRBV5-5 and TRBJ2-6; 8 bases align to TRBD1. The CDR3 sequence is 15 residues long. J gave up 4 bases and V 5 bases, and 5 bases lay outside the gene matches. The germline gives CDR1 SGHKS, CDR2 YYEKEE (reference sequence). Written as DNA, the CDR3 is TGTGCCAGCAGATCAGGGGGCGAAGGGGCCAACGTCCTGACTTTC. This gives the protein CASRSGGEGANVLTF. Filled out from reference TRBV5-5 and TRBJ2-6, the complete variable domain reads DAGVTQSPTHLIKTRGQQVTLRCSPISGHKSVSWYQQVLGQGPQFIFQYYEKEERGRGNFPDRFSARQFPNYSSELNVNALLLGDSALYLCASRSGGEGANVLTFGAGSRLTVL.

This rearrangement joins TRBV5-6 to TRBJ2-1; 11 bases map to TRBD2. With 4 bases clipped from V and 9 bases from J, the junction kept 12 bases outside the gene matches. The CDR3 has 16 amino acids. Germline V CDR1 and CDR2: SGHDT, YYEEEE. CDR3 nucleotides: TGTGCCAGCAGCCCCCCAATAGCGGGAGGGCCGGGTGAGCAGTTCTTC. It codes for CASSPPIAGGPGEQFF.

J is TRBJ2-5 and V is TRBV5-1; D not certain. Germline loops: CDR1 SGHRS, CDR2 YFSETQ. V lost 4 bases, J lost 2 bases, and 15 bases lay in between. The CDR3 consists of 15 residues. Written as DNA, the CDR3 is TGCGCCAGCAGCCTCGAACCGGGTGTACAAGAGACCCAGTACTTC. The encoded protein is CASSLEPGVQETQYF.

The gene calls are TRBV28 and TRBJ2-2, with unresolved D. V shed 5 bases and J shed 2 bases, with 15 bases lying between them. CDR1 is MDHEN, CDR2 SYDVKM, per germline. The CDR3 runs 16 residues. The chain's CDR3 is CASSPPGVLNTGELFF. Written as DNA, the CDR3 is TGTGCCAGCAGTCCCCCCGGAGTTCTCAACACCGGGGAGCTGTTTTTT.

This chain connects TRBV7-6 to TRBJ1-5; D is uncertain. The CDR3 totals 13 residues. The V end lost 3 bases, the J end lost 3 bases, and 6 bases lay between the germline ends. Germline CDR1 SGHVS, CDR2 FNYEAQ. CDR3 bases: TGTGCCAGCAGCTTTGAGCCCAATCAGCCCCAGCATTTT. This codes for CASSFEPNQPQHF.

V usage is TRBV28 and J usage is TRBJ2-1; unclear D gene. This CDR3 has 14 amino acids. Trimming removed 3 bases at V and 0 bases at J, with 6 bases between. Germline lookup yields CDR1 MDHEN and CDR2 SYDVKM. CDR3 region: CASSFHSSYNEQFF. CDR3 nucleotide sequence: TGTGCCAGCAGTTTCCACAGCTCCTACAATGAGCAGTTCTTC.

The chain recombines TRBV6-5 with TRBJ1-4, with 8 positions matching TRBD1. V was pared by 5 bases and J by 4 bases, with 3 bases of the junction left unmatched. Germline CDR1 is MNHEY and CDR2 is SVGAGI. The CDR3 contains 14 residues. The CDR3 loop reads CASSEGQGNEKLFF. In DNA form, the CDR3 reads TGTGCCAGCAGTGAAGGACAGGGTAATGAAAAACTGTTTTTT.

The chain joins TRBV5-1 to TRBJ2-1, with 12 bases identical to TRBD2. V was pared by 0 bases and J by 4 bases, with 2 bases of the junction left unmatched. CDR3 size: 16 residues. CDR1 and CDR2 from the germline V gene are SGHRS and YFSETQ. The CDR3 loop reads CASSLEGTSGYNEQFF. The CDR3 DNA is TGCGCCAGCAGCTTGGAGGGGACTAGCGGGTACAATGAGCAGTTCTTC.

V gene TRBV7-8 combines with J gene TRBJ2-5; D is unresolved. The tail of the sequence fits TRBJ2-7 better, so the J call may be wrong. The CDR3 runs 15 residues. Germline V gene data show CDR1 as SGHVS and CDR2 as FQNEAQ. The CDR3 DNA reads TGTGCCAGCAGCTTAGTCAACCGGAACGGACACGAGCAGTACTTC. Protein sequence: CASSLVNRNGHEQYF.

J is TRBJ1-2 and V is TRBV30; D remains ambiguous. The ends were cut back, 3 bases at V and 9 bases at J, with 11 bases in the middle. The germline V gene encodes CDR1 GTSNPN and CDR2 SVGIG (reference sequence). The CDR3 covers 11 residues. CDR3 DNA sequence: TGTGCCTGGAGATCGACACAAAGCTACACCTTC. Its protein product is CAWRSTQSYTF.

This sequence joins TRBV28 and TRBJ1-4, with D hard to call. Per the germline V gene, CDR1 is MDHEN and CDR2 is SYDVKM. V was cut by 6 bases and J by 5 bases, with 7 bases left in between. This CDR3 is 12 amino acids long. Here the CDR3 reads CASRSGNEKLFF. The CDR3 DNA follows: TGTGCCAGCAGATCGGGGAATGAAAAACTGTTTTTT. Supplemented by reference TRBV28 and TRBJ1-4, the full variable domain reads DVKVTQSSRYLVKRTGEKVFLECVQDMDHENMFWYRQDPGLGLRLIYFSYDVKMKEKGDIPEGYSVSREKKERFSLILESASTNQTSMYLCASRSGNEKLFFGSGTQLSVL.

The chain recombines TRBV29-1 with TRBJ1-4; 8 bases agree with TRBD1. This CDR3 has 15 amino acids. V shed 6 bases and J 7 bases; nucleotides not matched to a gene: 13. The germline V gene has CDR1 SQVTM and CDR2 ANQGSEA. CDR3: CSVIDGQGEREKLFF. In DNA form, the CDR3 reads TGCAGCGTAATAGACGGACAGGGAGAACGTGAAAAACTGTTTTTT.

The rearrangement joins TRBV6-1 to TRBJ1-5; D uncertain. Trimming took 8 bases from V and 0 from J, leaving 8 bases between them. The germline V gene has CDR1 MNHNS and CDR2 SASEGT. The length of the CDR3 is 13 residues. In DNA form, the CDR3 reads TGTGCCAGCCTCCTTTATAGCAATCAGCCCCAGCATTTT. It specifies CASLLYSNQPQHF.

The rearrangement uses TRBV29-1 and TRBJ1-1; D ambiguous. The V gene lost 6 bases and the J gene lost 2 bases, with 16 bases spanning the gap. From germline, CDR1 is SQVTM and CDR2 ANQGSEA. The CDR3 consists of 14 residues. DNA of the CDR3: TGCAGCGTCACGCGGCGAGCCTTAAACACTGAAGCTTTCTTT. Translation gives CSVTRRALNTEAFF.

The J gene is TRBJ2-1, the V gene TRBV7-8, with TRBD2 matching over 12 bases. The CDR3 is made up of 16 amino acids. CDR1 and CDR2 (germline): SGHVS, FQNEAQ. Losses at the gene ends were 5 bases for V and 8 bases for J; bases not matched to a gene: 10. The CDR3 DNA is TGTGCCAGCAGCGAAAGACTAGCGGGAGAGGAAGATGAGCAGTTCTTC. It is translated as CASSERLAGEEDEQFF.